One T cell receptor beta chain is described in this entry. The data were taken from a study of early T cells in non-severe SARS-CoV-2 infection. Unique molecular identifiers tagged individual cDNA molecules. TCRdb reprocessed the 5' RACE reads via MiXCR and lists one record per CDR3 protein. The repertoire holds around 56,000 distinct CDR3 sequences, with less than 15% as singletons. Germline V gives CDR1 SGHVS, CDR2 FQNEAQ. V lost 0 bases, J lost 8 bases, and 11 bases lay in between. The CDR3 runs 14 residues. The receptor's source is an adult who was a healthcare worker with PCR-confirmed SARS-CoV-2 infection or an uninfected control (not recorded which). The V gene is TRBV7-8, the J gene TRBJ2-1; D perhaps matches TRBD2 (5 bases). The specimen was whole blood, collected at baseline. CDR3 amino acids: CASSLATHSDEQFF. In nucleotides, the CDR3 is TGTGCCAGCAGCTTAGCTACGCATAGCGATGAGCAGTTCTTC.